The 24 T cell receptor beta chains presented below share a single source sample, sequenced in a study of cytomegalovirus exposure and HLA in healthy donors. The PCR had 60 Vbeta and 13 Jbeta primers. Assay: immunoSEQ multiplex PCR; the TCRdb copy retains only in-frame clones and omits some. The repertoire holds roughly 130,000 clones, with roughly three quarters as singletons. Sequenced: PBMCs. The source of these receptors is a man aged 18 to 29 in good health and CMV-seronegative.

About this clone itself: At the DNA level, this CDR3 is encoded by other sequences in the same sample as well. The chain joins TRBV30 to TRBJ2-7; D possibly corresponds to TRBD2 (5 bases). Germline V lookup: CDR1 GTSNPN, CDR2 SVGIG (reference sequence). The CDR3 contains 14 residues. V shed 0 bases and J shed 0 bases, with 9 bases lying between them. CDR3 nucleotide sequence: TGTGCCTGGAGTGTCGGAGGTTCCTCCTACGAGCAGTACTTC. Translating gives CAWSVGGSSYEQYF.

This chain joins TRBV7-8 and TRBJ2-7; 10 bases are a match to TRBD1. V dropped 5 bases and J dropped 4; count of bases not matched to a gene: 11. The germline V gene has CDR1 SGHVS and CDR2 FQNEAQ. The CDR3 has 16 amino acids. CDR3 in DNA: TGTGCCAGCAGCCCCCACCCGCGACAGGGGGCGTACGAGCAGTACTTC. Residues: CASSPHPRQGAYEQYF.

The chain joins TRBV30 to TRBJ2-7; D unclear. This CDR3 has 12 amino acids. Per the germline V gene, CDR1 is GTSNPN and CDR2 is SVGIG (reference sequence). The ends were cut back, 4 bases at V and 2 bases at J, with 9 bases in the middle. CDR3 residues: CAWNKQPYEQYF. The CDR3 coding sequence is TGTGCCTGGAATAAACAGCCCTACGAGCAGTACTTC.

The rearrangement uses TRBV7-8 and TRBJ1-4; D is uncertain. Germline V lookup: CDR1 SGHVS, CDR2 FQNEAQ. Trimming took 1 base from V and 9 from J, leaving 9 bases between them. The CDR3 is 13 amino acids. The CDR3 DNA follows: TGTGCCAGCAGCTTAGACGGGTGGCAAAAACTGTTTTTT. As protein: CASSLDGWQKLFF. Variable domain in full (rest from reference TRBV7-8 and TRBJ1-4): GAGVSQSPRYKVAKRGQDVALRCDPISGHVSLFWYQQALGQGPEFLTYFQNEAQLDKSGLPSDRFFAERPEGSVSTLKIQRTQQEDSAVYLCASSLDGWQKLFFGSGTQLSVL.

The CDR3 DNA follows: TGTGCCAGCAGTCCATGGGGGGGTAGCAACGAGCAGTACTTC. Translated, it gives CASSPWGGSNEQYF. This chain uses TRBV27 with TRBJ2-7; 7 bases agree with TRBD2. Germline CDR1 and CDR2: MNHEY and SMNVEV (reference sequence). After removal of 5 bases from V and 5 bases from J, the junction contained 9 bases not matched to a gene. The CDR3 has 14 amino acids.

The gene calls are TRBV7-2 and TRBJ2-2, with TRBD1 matching over 7 bases. Looked up from germline, CDR1 is SGHTA and CDR2 is FQGNSA. V gave up 2 bases and J gave up 3 bases; unmatched junction bases: 6. CDR3 length: 16 amino acids. CDR3 residues: CASSLTTGSDTGELFF. In DNA, the CDR3 is TGTGCCAGCAGCTTAACGACAGGGTCGGACACCGGGGAGCTGTTTTTT.

The rearrangement joins TRBV9 to TRBJ2-1, with no clear D. The germline CDR1 and CDR2 sequences are SGDLS and YYNGEE. The V and J ends lost 0 bases and 8 bases respectively, with 21 bases between them. This CDR3 region has 17 residues. The CDR3 loop reads CASSVVADPGESDEQFF. CDR3 DNA sequence: TGTGCCAGCAGCGTAGTTGCTGATCCGGGTGAAAGCGATGAGCAGTTCTTC.

V gene TRBV9 combines with J gene TRBJ1-2, with 7 bases lining up with TRBD1. The ends lost 3 bases at V and 0 bases at J; junction bases unmatched: 5. The V gene's germline CDR1 is SGDLS and CDR2 YYNGEE. The CDR3 length is 15 residues. CDR3 in DNA: TGTGCCAGCAGCGCTGGGACAGACACTAACTATGGCTACACCTTC. This sequence encodes CASSAGTDTNYGYTF.

This rearrangement joins TRBV6-6 to TRBJ2-4, with D possibly being TRBD1 (5 bases). The V end was cut by 0 bases, the J end by 1 base, with 7 bases between. Germline CDR1 MNHNY, CDR2 SVGAGI (reference sequence). This CDR3 contains 15 residues. CDR3 in DNA: TGTGCCAGCAGTTACTCAGGGGTTGCCAAAAACATTCAGTACTTC. The encoded protein is CASSYSGVAKNIQYF.

The chain carries TRBV4-2 and TRBJ2-1; D remains unclear. This CDR3 region has 14 residues. Trimming cost V 0 bases and J 6 bases, with 9 bases left between them. Looked up from germline, CDR1 is LGHNA and CDR2 is YNFKEQ. The CDR3 nucleotides are TGTGCCAGCAGCCAAGACAGAACCCTCAATGAGCAGTTCTTC. This codes for CASSQDRTLNEQFF.

The chain employs TRBV4-3 and TRBJ2-4; possible D gene TRBD2, 6 bases. CDR1 and CDR2 (germline): LGHNA, YSLEER. The CDR3 is 13 residues long. Trimming cost V 1 base and J 14 bases, with 15 bases left between them. As DNA, the CDR3 is TGCGCCAGCAGCCAAGGCAGGCAGGGACTTGAGTACTTC. As protein: CASSQGRQGLEYF.

The chain links TRBV10-3 to TRBJ1-5, with unresolved D. Germline loops: CDR1 ENHRY, CDR2 SYGVKD. CDR3 length: 13 amino acids. The V and J ends lost 4 bases and 4 bases respectively, with 8 bases between them. This CDR3 is CAISVAENQPQHF. CDR3 coding DNA: TGTGCCATCAGTGTGGCAGAAAATCAGCCCCAGCATTTT.

The chain combines TRBV7-2 with TRBJ1-4, with 7 bases fitting TRBD1. V lost 5 bases to trimming and J lost 4 bases; unmatched junction nucleotides: 7. The germline V gene has CDR1 SGHTA and CDR2 FQGNSA. The CDR3 has 15 residues. This CDR3 reads CASSNRQGGNEKLFF. Here the CDR3 DNA reads TGTGCCAGCAGCAATCGACAGGGCGGTAATGAAAAACTGTTTTTT.

The chain combines TRBV19 with TRBJ1-5; D might be TRBD1 (5 bases). CDR1 LNHDA and CDR2 SQIVND come from the germline V gene (reference sequence). Deletions cut 6 bases from V and 2 bases from J, with 11 bases between. The CDR3 has 14 residues. Here the CDR3 DNA reads TGTGCCAGTAGGGACAAGCACGGCAATCAGCCCCAGCATTTT. This sequence encodes CASRDKHGNQPQHF.

The chain uses TRBV9 and TRBJ2-2; 7 nucleotides align to TRBD1. Per germline, CDR1 SGDLS and CDR2 YYNGEE. V gave up 0 bases and J gave up 4 bases; unmatched junction bases: 6. The CDR3 has 16 residues. Here the CDR3 DNA reads TGTGCCAGCAGCGTAGCGTACCCAGGGGGCACCGGGGAGCTGTTTTTT. It codes for CASSVAYPGGTGELFF.

The chain has TRBV5-5 and TRBJ1-1; no reliable D call. Per germline, CDR1 SGHKS and CDR2 YYEKEE (reference sequence). Trimming pared 0 bases from V and 11 bases from J, leaving 14 bases between. The CDR3 covers 13 residues. CDR3 protein: CASSLDAATVAFF. The CDR3 nucleotides are TGTGCCAGCAGCTTGGACGCGGCGACGGTTGCTTTCTTT. The whole variable domain, filled in from reference TRBV5-5 and TRBJ1-1, reads DAGVTQSPTHLIKTRGQQVTLRCSPISGHKSVSWYQQVLGQGPQFIFQYYEKEERGRGNFPDRFSARQFPNYSSELNVNALLLGDSALYLCASSLDAATVAFFGQGTRLTVV.

The chain links TRBV30 to TRBJ1-3; 10 bases are a match to TRBD1. Germline CDR1 and CDR2: GTSNPN and SVGIG (reference sequence). The CDR3 runs to 13 residues. V lost 2 bases to trimming and J lost 7 bases; unmatched junction nucleotides: 2. The CDR3 protein is CAWSQGQGNTIYF. CDR3 nucleotide sequence: TGTGCCTGGAGTCAGGGACAGGGGAACACCATATATTTT.

V and J are TRBV2 and TRBJ2-2; 10 bases map to TRBD1. This CDR3 comprises 15 residues. Trimming cost V 5 bases and J 3 bases; bases outside gene matches: 3. Looked up from germline, CDR1 is SNHLY and CDR2 is FYNNEI. This CDR3 is CASSQDRGDTGELFF. The DNA of the CDR3 is TGTGCCAGCAGTCAGGACAGGGGGGACACCGGGGAGCTGTTTTTT.

CDR3 in amino acids: CASSQVGTNTGELFF. CDR3 nucleotide sequence: TGCGCCAGCAGCCAAGTGGGGACAAACACCGGGGAGCTGTTTTTT. The chain recombines TRBV4-3 with TRBJ2-2, with D perhaps TRBD1 (6 bases). The CDR3 is 15 amino acids. V lost 1 base, J lost 2 bases, and 8 bases lay in between. The germline V gene has CDR1 LGHNA and CDR2 YSLEER.

Points on this clone: Germline is not matched at one junction end, which may reflect a read error. The rearrangement uses TRBV7-2 and TRBJ1-6; TRBD1 is a possible D gene (6 bases). The CDR3 loop spans 14 amino acids. CDR1 and CDR2 from the germline V gene are SGHTA and FQGNSA. The DNA of the CDR3 is TGTGCCGGCAGCTATACAGGGACGAACTCACCCCTCCACTTT. Its protein product is CAGSYTGTNSPLHF.

V and J are TRBV7-2 and TRBJ2-1, with D maybe TRBD2 (7 bases). Germline assignment: CDR1 SGHTA and CDR2 FQGNSA. This CDR3 is 16 amino acids long. Trimming removed 8 bases at V and 6 bases at J, with 23 bases between. CDR3 coding DNA: TGTGCCAGCGCCTCCGCGGGGTGGGGGGGCCGCAATGAGCAGTTCTTC. It yields the protein CASASAGWGGRNEQFF.

The CDR3 sequence is CASITRQGLGTEAFF. DNA of the CDR3: TGTGCCAGCATCACACGACAGGGATTGGGGACTGAAGCTTTCTTT. The chain uses TRBV5-6 and TRBJ1-1, with 7 bases lining up with TRBD1. The CDR3 consists of 15 residues. The V segment lost 6 bases and the J segment 5 bases; nucleotides outside the gene matches: 13. Germline V gives CDR1 SGHDT, CDR2 YYEEEE.

The chain links TRBV6-5 to TRBJ1-6, with 7 positions matching TRBD1. Germline V CDR1 and CDR2: MNHEY, SVGAGI. V shed 6 bases and J 8 bases; nucleotides not matched to a gene: 7. There are 14 residues in the CDR3. CDR3 sequence reads: CASRERDSYSPLHF. In DNA, the CDR3 is TGTGCCAGCAGGGAACGGGACAGCTATTCACCCCTCCACTTT.

V is TRBV5-6 and J is TRBJ1-5; TRBD1 aligns across 7 bases. Trimming took 4 bases from V and 5 from J; bases not matched to a gene: 6. The CDR3 loop spans 14 amino acids. Germline values: CDR1 SGHDT, CDR2 YYEEEE. CDR3 residues: CASSKGAFDQPQHF. CDR3 bases: TGTGCCAGCAGCAAGGGGGCCTTCGATCAGCCCCAGCATTTT. The complete variable domain, with remaining parts taken from reference TRBV5-6 and TRBJ1-5, reads DAGVTQSPTHLIKTRGQQVTLRCSPKSGHDTVSWYQQALGQGPQFIFQYYEEEERQRGNFPDRFSGHQFPNYSSELNVNALLLGDSALYLCASSKGAFDQPQHFGDGTRLSIL.